This TCR beta chain was observed in a study of high-grade serous ovarian cancer treatment subgroups (dated by TCRdb to the early 2020s). About the investigation overall: A mean of around 14,000 reads and more than 7,000 unique TCR beta rearrangements per sample was generated by sequencing. Each patient contributed one primary tumor and two metastatic tumor samples, giving about a hundred samples in total. A cohort of about 30 patients was included: approximately 10 with no residual disease after primary surgery (R0), approximately 10 who were excellent NACT responders, and approximately 10 who were poor NACT responders. TCR beta repertoires were profiled in patients with high-grade serous ovarian cancer who were grouped, under a laparoscopic triage algorithm, by complete gross resection or by neoadjuvant chemotherapy response.

Trimming accounts for 7 bases at V and 1 base at J, while the number of junction bases matched to no gene is 7. As encoded in the germline V gene, CDR1 is LGHNA while CDR2 is YNFKEQ. The CDR3 runs 15 residues from the cysteine to the phenylalanine. Just the 45-base CDR3 DNA is kept, in frame starting at base 1. As for this clone: Its recognized antigen is unknown. No much larger clone is present one base from it, and per-base qualities are unavailable.

Tumor samples were obtained before definitive surgery or chemotherapy. Genomic DNA was extracted by the MD Anderson Biospecimen Extraction Resource, and TCR sequencing was done by the MD Anderson Cancer Genomics Laboratory. Beyond this particular receptor, the publication reports: Repertoire similarity between tumors from the same patient ranged from roughly 0.11 to 0.8, while tumors from different patients showed almost no similarity. The TCR repertoire analyses centered on CDR3, leaving CDR1 and CDR2 unanalyzed. TCR clonal relatedness showed a positive correlation with neoantigen level and a trend toward positive correlation with copy number variation and mutation load from whole-genome sequencing. Spatial information was not captured by bulk tumor TCR sequencing, so insight into HGSC tumor complexity and diversity was limited.

High-throughput TCR profiling via ImmunoSEQ was performed on the approximately 95 tumor samples. On the authors' methods: To measure repertoire diversity, the metrics used were richness (unique productive sequences), clonality, evenness and relatedness, and the Bhattacharyya coefficient was used to assess similarity between samples. A sensitivity analysis excluded TCRs with fewer than two reads and gave consistent conclusions. The source is immuneACCESS, and TCRdb retained only in-frame sequences with V and J called. Part of the clones is not carried over; for the studies checked, unresolved V genes explain less than half of this, and the remainder is unexplained. The V and J calls and the clone size are those of that table, but D and trimming were determined from the DNA. The sample table contains roughly 5,300 clones; only one count was recorded for about 74% of them. Roughly 5.2% of the sample is in the top ten clones.

The chain employs TRBV4-2 and TRBJ1-2; a stretch of 9 junction bases matches TRBD1. The TCR was taken from a human patient with high-grade serous ovarian cancer. Input material: tumor tissue. Here the CDR3 is given as CASTASGQGNYGYTF. The nucleotides read TGTGCCAGCACTGCCTCGGGACAGGGTAACTATGGCTACACCTTC.